Each of the 24 T cell receptor beta chains below was sequenced from the same sample in a study of cytotoxic CD8 clonotypes in ibrutinib-treated CLL. The table came from immunoSEQ multiplex PCR; TCRdb's copy has only in-frame clones and leaves some out. There are some 61,000 clones in the sample; 68% occur only once, and approximately 5% lies in the top ten. The source material was PBMCs, sampled after 12 months of ibrutinib treatment. The receptor set was obtained from a human donor with chronic lymphocytic leukemia.

The chain uses TRBV27 and TRBJ1-1; a weak D match, TRBD1 (6 bases). Between the trimmed V and J ends, which lost 6 bases and 1 base, there was a span of 18 bases. The CDR3 length is 16 residues. The germline V gene has CDR1 MNHEY and CDR2 SMNVEV (reference sequence). CDR3 bases: TGTGCCAGCAGCCGATTACAGGGTGTAGGGAACACTGAAGCTTTCTTT. Its protein product is CASSRLQGVGNTEAFF.

The chain combines TRBV7-8 with TRBJ2-7; 8 bases agree with TRBD1. The CDR3 extends over 14 amino acids. Germline CDR1 SGHVS, CDR2 FQNEAQ. V lost 6 bases to trimming and J lost 2 bases; unmatched junction nucleotides: 6. In nucleotides, the CDR3 is TGTGCCAGCAGACAGGGGGTTGACGCCTACGAGCAGTACTTC. Translation: CASRQGVDAYEQYF. Complete variable domain (other parts from reference TRBV7-8 and TRBJ2-7): GAGVSQSPRYKVAKRGQDVALRCDPISGHVSLFWYQQALGQGPEFLTYFQNEAQLDKSGLPSDRFFAERPEGSVSTLKIQRTQQEDSAVYLCASRQGVDAYEQYFGPGTRLTVT.

This clone showed up just a few times. This chain connects TRBV21-1 to TRBJ2-7; no check of the table's D call, TRBD2, against the DNA was made. TRBV21-1 is a pseudogene. The CDR3 totals 15 residues. The CDR3 DNA reads as TGTGCCAGCAGCCCCCGCCGGGAGGGACCCTACGAGCAGTACTTC. It yields the protein CASSPRREGPYEQYF.

The chain uses TRBV2 and TRBJ2-5, with D unresolved. There are 13 residues in the CDR3. Per germline, CDR1 SNHLY and CDR2 FYNNEI. Between the trimmed V and J ends, which lost 1 base and 7 bases, there was a span of 10 bases. The CDR3 bases are TGTGCCAGCAGTGAAGTTGACTTGGGGACCCAGTACTTC. Translating gives CASSEVDLGTQYF.

This clone turned up a few times. The V and J genes are TRBV4-1 and TRBJ1-2; D remains unclear. CDR3 length: 14 residues. The germline V and J ends were trimmed by 4 bases and 7 bases, with 16 bases remaining between them. Germline values: CDR1 MGHRA, CDR2 YSYEKL. Written as DNA, the CDR3 is TGCGCCAGCAGCCGAATCGGGGATTTCGGTGGCTACACCTTC. Protein: CASSRIGDFGGYTF.

This chain joins TRBV19 and TRBJ2-7; 9 bases agree with TRBD1. The CDR3 extends over 13 amino acids. CDR1 and CDR2 (germline): LNHDA, SQIVND (reference sequence). Trimming cost V 6 bases and J 5 bases; bases outside gene matches: 5. As DNA, the CDR3 is TGTGCCAGTAGCGGGGACAGGGACCACGAGCAGTACTTC. It is translated as CASSGDRDHEQYF.

J is TRBJ1-6 and V is TRBV27; unclear D gene. The CDR3 loop spans 16 amino acids. The germline V gene has CDR1 MNHEY and CDR2 SMNVEV (reference sequence). Trimming took 3 bases from V and 2 from J, leaving 11 bases between them. As DNA, the CDR3 is TGTGCCAGCAGTTTGGGCCAGGCTACCTATAATTCACCCCTCCACTTT. Amino acids: CASSLGQATYNSPLHF.

This CDR3 is CASSLVGASSGNTIYF. For the CDR3, the DNA is TGCGCCAGCAGCTTGGTCGGGGCCTCCTCTGGAAACACCATATATTTT. The V and J genes are TRBV5-1 and TRBJ1-3, with D perhaps TRBD1 (5 bases). Deletions cut 0 bases from V and 0 bases from J, with 10 bases between. Germline lookup yields CDR1 SGHRS and CDR2 YFSETQ. This CDR3 has 16 residues.

V is TRBV4-3 and J is TRBJ1-1; no clear D gene. In germline, CDR1 is LGHNA, CDR2 YSLEER. The V and J ends lost 0 bases and 0 bases respectively, with 8 bases between them. The CDR3 extends over 15 amino acids. Here the CDR3 reads CASSQDWQMNTEAFF. Here the CDR3 DNA reads TGCGCCAGCAGCCAAGATTGGCAGATGAACACTGAAGCTTTCTTT.

The chain couples TRBV5-1 to TRBJ2-7; a weak D match, TRBD2 (7 bases). V lost 3 bases and J lost 2, with 15 bases in between. Germline V lookup: CDR1 SGHRS, CDR2 YFSETQ. This CDR3 is built from 15 residues. The CDR3 reads CASSSGGAPTYEQYF. As DNA, the CDR3 is TGCGCCAGCAGCTCGGGGGGCGCACCTACCTACGAGCAGTACTTC.

V and J are TRBV19 and TRBJ1-6; D is undetermined. Germline lookup yields CDR1 LNHDA and CDR2 SQIVND (reference sequence). The CDR3 contains 14 residues. Trimming cost V 8 bases and J 7 bases, with 15 bases left between them. CDR3: CASSFRTENSPLHF. The CDR3 DNA reads as TGTGCCAGTTCCTTCCGGACGGAGAATTCACCCCTCCACTTT.

The gene calls are TRBV7-2 and TRBJ1-5; no reliable D call. The CDR3 totals 13 residues. V was cut by 5 bases and J by 7 bases, with 12 bases left in between. Per germline, CDR1 SGHTA and CDR2 FQGNSA. CDR3: CASSPERRQPQHF. In nucleotides, the CDR3 is TGTGCCAGCAGCCCCGAGCGGAGACAGCCCCAGCATTTT.

The chain joins TRBV27 to TRBJ2-2; 7 bases match TRBD2. V lost 7 bases and J lost 2; bases outside the gene matches: 7. The germline CDR1 and CDR2 sequences are MNHEY and SMNVEV (reference sequence). The CDR3 runs to 15 residues. Here the CDR3 reads CASTHRDYNTGELFF. The DNA of the CDR3 is TGTGCCAGCACCCACCGGGACTATAACACCGGGGAGCTGTTTTTT.

The chain combines TRBV6-5 with TRBJ1-1, with 9 bases identical to TRBD1. CDR1 and CDR2 (germline): MNHEY, SVGAGI. There are 13 residues in the CDR3. Trimming at V came to 7 bases and at J to 8 bases, leaving 8 bases not matched to a gene. CDR3 nucleotide sequence: TGTGCCAGCACCAGGACAGGGGAACAGGAAGCTTTCTTT. Translating it yields CASTRTGEQEAFF.

This chain uses TRBV27 with TRBJ1-6; D possibly corresponds to TRBD1 (5 bases). CDR3 length: 16 residues. The germline V gene has CDR1 MNHEY and CDR2 SMNVEV (reference sequence). V was clipped by 8 bases and J by 0 bases, with 14 bases between them. CDR3: CASSYGGDSYNSPLHF. The DNA for the CDR3 is TGTGCCAGCTCCTACGGGGGGGACTCCTATAATTCACCCCTCCACTTT.

The CDR3 reads CAWSVYQETQYF. In DNA form, the CDR3 reads TGTGCCTGGAGTGTTTACCAAGAGACCCAGTACTTC. The V call is TRBV30, the J call TRBJ2-5, with D unclear. This CDR3 is 12 amino acids long. Germline CDR1 is GTSNPN and CDR2 is SVGIG (reference sequence). Trimming took off 0 bases at V and 0 bases at J, with 2 bases between the two ends. Drawing the rest from reference TRBV30 and TRBJ2-5, the complete variable domain is SQTIHQWPATLVQPVGSPLSLECTVEGTSNPNLYWYRQAAGRGLQLLFYSVGIGQISSEVPQNLSASRPQDRQFILSSKKLLLSDSGFYLCAWSVYQETQYFGPGTRLLVL.

The chain combines TRBV4-3 with TRBJ1-6, with TRBD1 as a possible D gene (6 bases). CDR3 size: 16 residues. Germline CDR1 is LGHNA and CDR2 is YSLEER. The V gene lost 0 bases and the J gene lost 10 bases, with 16 bases spanning the gap. In DNA, the CDR3 is TGCGCCAGCAGCCAAGATGTCATAGGGGGGAGGTCACCCCTCCACTTT. Translating it yields CASSQDVIGGRSPLHF.

The chain links TRBV7-8 to TRBJ1-5; D gene ambiguous. Trimming cost V 1 base and J 6 bases, with 7 bases left between them. CDR3 length: 13 residues. Germline CDR1 SGHVS, CDR2 FQNEAQ. DNA of the CDR3: TGTGCCAGCAGCTTAGACGGTGTTCAGCCCCAGCATTTT. Amino acids: CASSLDGVQPQHF. The variable domain in full, with the rest retrieved from reference TRBV7-8 and TRBJ1-5, is GAGVSQSPRYKVAKRGQDVALRCDPISGHVSLFWYQQALGQGPEFLTYFQNEAQLDKSGLPSDRFFAERPEGSVSTLKIQRTQQEDSAVYLCASSLDGVQPQHFGDGTRLSIL.

CDR3 nucleotides: TGTGCCAGCAGCCCACGCCCCCAAGAGACCCAGTACTTC. It specifies CASSPRPQETQYF. This chain links TRBV9 with TRBJ2-5, with D hard to call. Germline values: CDR1 SGDLS, CDR2 YYNGEE. The CDR3 totals 13 residues. Trimming cost V 4 bases and J 1 base, with 8 bases left between them.

This clone was seen more than once but under ten times. The genes are TRBV2 and TRBJ1-2; D gene ambiguous. V was shortened by 2 bases and J by 6 bases, with 19 bases between the two germline ends. The CDR3 totals 16 residues. CDR1 is SNHLY and CDR2 is FYNNEI in the germline V gene. CDR3 loop: CASSELVGESSHGYTF. Written as DNA, the CDR3 is TGTGCCAGCAGTGAATTGGTGGGCGAATCGAGTCATGGCTACACCTTC.

The V and J genes are TRBV27 and TRBJ2-1, with a tentative D call TRBD2 (5 bases). In germline, CDR1 is MNHEY, CDR2 SMNVEV (reference sequence). The CDR3 totals 14 residues. The ends were cut back, 4 bases at V and 3 bases at J, with 10 bases in the middle. The CDR3 is CASSSLAGYNEQFF. The CDR3 bases are TGTGCCAGCAGTTCCCTAGCCGGCTACAATGAGCAGTTCTTC.

This clone was observed a few times. The chain uses TRBV10-1 and TRBJ1-5; 7 bases agree with TRBD1. The CDR3 has 16 amino acids. CDR1 and CDR2 (germline): WNHNN, SYGVQD (reference sequence). V was pared by 6 bases and J by 2 bases, with 10 bases of the junction left unmatched. The CDR3, as DNA: TGCGCCAGCAGATTACGACAGGGTAATTGCAATCAGCCCCAGCATTTT. As protein: CASRLRQGNCNQPQHF.

This rearrangement joins TRBV6-4 to TRBJ1-2; D possibly corresponds to TRBD1 (5 bases). Trimming pared 0 bases from V and 7 bases from J, leaving 18 bases between. This CDR3 is built from 16 residues. Germline CDR1 and CDR2: MRHNA and SNTAGT. CDR3 loop: CASSDSAIGRGGGYTF. As DNA, the CDR3 is TGTGCCAGCAGTGACTCGGCGATTGGGCGCGGGGGTGGCTACACCTTC.

The chain couples TRBV4-2 to TRBJ2-1, with TRBD2 identical over 11 bases. The CDR3 runs to 16 residues. Germline V CDR1 and CDR2: LGHNA, YNFKEQ. J gave up 9 bases and V 1 base, and 8 bases lay outside the gene matches. In nucleotides, the CDR3 is TGTGCCAGCAGCCAAGGTTCCCTAGCGGGGGGATCTGAGCAGTTCTTC. Amino acid sequence: CASSQGSLAGGSEQFF.